This T cell receptor beta chain came from a study of T cell changes during pregnancy in multiple sclerosis. Measured with immunoSEQ multiplex PCR; TCRdb has only the in-frame clones, and not every one. The table lists approximately 57,000 clones, 92% of them singletons. The CDR3 covers 16 residues. Germline V CDR1 and CDR2: ENHRY, SYGVKD. Trimming pared 3 bases from V and 1 base from J, leaving 16 bases between. The source was CD4+ T cells from peripheral blood mononuclear cells, collected in the second trimester of pregnancy. This clonotype was sampled from a female donor with multiple sclerosis, enrolled in a pregnancy study. The chain is built from TRBV10-3 and TRBJ2-7; TRBD2 might be the D (6 bases). The CDR3 spells CAISDGGSARSYEQYF. CDR3 coding DNA: TGTGCCATCAGTGACGGGGGATCGGCGAGATCCTACGAGCAGTACTTC.